Only a few counts were recorded for the clone carrying this T cell receptor beta chain. Its antigen remains unidentified. Unique molecular identifiers were built into the TCR beta cDNA libraries. Yield was 500,000 to 600,000 cDNA molecules from approximately 0.91 to 9.4 million T cells. TCRdb processed the PCR reads anew with MiXCR; each CDR3 protein has one entry. The table has about 820,000 distinct CDR3 sequences, about 53% seen once. This CDR3 has 14 amino acids. The V gene's germline CDR1 is LGHDT and CDR2 YNNKEL (reference sequence). The V and J ends lost 4 bases and 7 bases respectively, with 14 bases between them. This entry is derived from a study of post-analysis software for immune sequencing data. Study in general: The disease courses covered relapsing-remitting, secondary progressive and progressive-relapsing multiple sclerosis.

General study points: TRBV segments more frequent in patients than in controls numbered a few and included TRBV5-6, TRBV5-1 and TRBV20-1. Controls' normalized Chao1 diversity significantly exceeded that of multiple sclerosis patients. Analysis by F measure revealed that same-batch samples clustered strongly together.

Sequencing used blood. This chain uses TRBV3-1 with TRBJ2-1; weak D call: TRBD1 (5 bases). The source of this sequence is a girl between 10 and 17 years old with multiple sclerosis. The DNA for the CDR3 is TGTGCCAGCAGCCGGGCAGGGATTCAGAATGAGCAGTTCTTC. It specifies CASSRAGIQNEQFF.